This entry lists 2 T cell receptor beta chains sequenced from one sample in a study of technical replicates of blood from a handful of donors. Data came from immunoSEQ multiplex PCR; TCRdb stores just in-frame clones and leaves some out. Of some 68,000 clones in the sample, 95% to 96% were seen once. Sequencing was carried out using T cells isolated from PBMCs. The receptors were gathered from a human donor in good health.

V and J are TRBV6-1 and TRBJ1-1; D unresolved. Germline lookup yields CDR1 MNHNS and CDR2 SASEGT. The germline V and J ends were trimmed by 7 bases and 3 bases, with 6 bases remaining between them. The CDR3 is 11 residues long. CDR3: CASMEYTEAFF. CDR3 in DNA: TGTGCCAGCATGGAGTACACTGAAGCTTTCTTT.

This rearrangement joins TRBV14 to TRBJ2-1; TRBD2 agrees at 13 bases. The CDR3 is 20 residues long. Germline V gene data show CDR1 as SGHDN and CDR2 as FVKESK. V dropped 3 bases and J dropped 2; count of bases not matched to a gene: 13. The CDR3 DNA reads as TGTGCCAGCAGCCAGACCGGACTAGCGGGGGCCCCACAAACCTACAATGAGCAGTTCTTC. It is translated as CASSQTGLAGAPQTYNEQFF.